The clone carrying this T cell receptor (beta chain) was counted a few times. The data stem from a study of cytomegalovirus exposure and HLA in healthy donors. Each of the donors was a healthy bone marrow donor. With 60 Vbeta and 13 Jbeta primers, the PCR was carried out. Sequenced by immunoSEQ multiplex PCR; TCRdb stores in-frame clones only, minus some. There are 76,000 or so clones in the sample; approximately 80% occur only once, and approximately 9% lies in the top ten. The TCR originated in a woman aged 40 to 55 in good health and CMV-seropositive. The sample taken for sequencing was PBMCs.

CDR3 loop: CASSPDRGRDIQYF. CDR3 sequence (DNA): TGTGCCAGCAGCCCGGACAGGGGTCGCGACATTCAGTACTTC. The rearrangement uses TRBV4-2 and TRBJ2-4, with 9 bases fitting TRBD1. The CDR3 is 14 amino acids. J gave up 8 bases and V 4 bases, and 6 bases lay outside the gene matches. CDR1 is LGHNA, CDR2 YNFKEQ, per germline.